This T cell receptor beta chain emerged from a study of T cells after yellow fever vaccination. Findings and caveats of the study: Weaker, the secondary response had a peak occurring faster, on day 5 versus 15.

At least ten counts were recorded for this clonotype. Its antigen remains unidentified. The CDR3 contains 20 residues. From germline, CDR1 is DFQATT and CDR2 SNEGSKA (reference sequence). Trimming at V came to 3 bases and at J to 2 bases, leaving 18 bases not matched to a gene. One entry per CDR3 protein results from TCRdb running MiXCR on the 5' RACE reads. The sample lists around 250,000 distinct CDR3 sequences, 5.2% occurring once. This TCR came from a man aged 18 to 30 who received the YFV17D yellow fever vaccine. The input for sequencing was CD4+ T cells sorted from PBMCs, taken on the day of the yellow fever booster vaccination. The chain carries TRBV20-1 and TRBJ1-6; 8 nucleotides line up with TRBD1. In DNA, the CDR3 is TGCAGTGCTAGGGTAACACCTGGACAGGGCGAAGGGCCCTATAATTCACCCCTCCACTTT. Protein: CSARVTPGQGEGPYNSPLHF.